This record concerns one T cell receptor beta chain sequence. As yet, its antigen is unknown. After extraction with the RNeasy kit, roughly 0.45 to 1 ug of the RNA was reverse transcribed using random hexamers. Amplification of TCR beta CDR3 was carried out by immunoSEQ multiplex PCR, which covered 54 Vbeta and 13 Jbeta segments. TCRdb re-analysed the immunoSEQ multiplex PCR reads in MiXCR, keeping a single row per CDR3 protein. The sample holds roughly 400,000 distinct CDR3 sequences, around 85% seen once. This specimen belongs to a study of CD8 T cells in Susac syndrome. Study results and limitations: The TCR sequencing and HLA analysis in the study involved a relatively small number of individuals, as the study acknowledged.

From germline, CDR1 is SGHAT and CDR2 FQNNGV. The V gene lost 6 bases and the J gene lost 3 bases, with 18 bases spanning the gap. The CDR3 length is 17 residues. The V and J genes are TRBV11-2 and TRBJ1-6, with D possibly being TRBD1 (6 bases). The clonotype was recovered from a human donor with multiple sclerosis. Sequencing was done on a sample of CD8+ T cells from PBMCs. CDR3 sequence: CASSHAPGTYYNSPLHF. Written as DNA, the CDR3 is TGTGCCAGCAGTCACGCGCCCGGGACATACTATAATTCACCCCTCCACTTT.